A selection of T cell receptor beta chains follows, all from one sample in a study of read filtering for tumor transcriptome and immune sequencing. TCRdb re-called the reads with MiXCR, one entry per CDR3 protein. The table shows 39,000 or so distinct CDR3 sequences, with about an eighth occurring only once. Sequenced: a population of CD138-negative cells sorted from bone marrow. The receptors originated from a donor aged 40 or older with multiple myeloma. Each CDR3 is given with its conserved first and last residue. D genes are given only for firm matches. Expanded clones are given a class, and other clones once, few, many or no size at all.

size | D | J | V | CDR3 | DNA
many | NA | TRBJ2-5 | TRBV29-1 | CSVLEDSKQETQYF | TGCAGCGTTCTTGAGGACAGTAAGCAAGAGACCCAGTACTTC
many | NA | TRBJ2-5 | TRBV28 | CASYAGAQETQYF | TGTGCCAGCTACGCGGGGGCACAAGAGACCCAGTACTTC
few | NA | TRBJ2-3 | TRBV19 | CASSDPLADTQYF | TGTGCCAGTAGTGACCCCCTAGCGGATACGCAGTATTTT
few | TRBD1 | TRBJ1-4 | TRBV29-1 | CSVEDGQANEKLFF | TGCAGCGTTGAAGATGGACAGGCTAATGAAAAACTGTTTTTT
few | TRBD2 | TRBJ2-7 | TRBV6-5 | CASSPLAGSSYEQYF | TGTGCCAGCAGTCCACTAGCGGGGAGCTCCTACGAGCAGTACTTC
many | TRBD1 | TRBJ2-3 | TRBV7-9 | CASSSWTGGTDTQYF | TGTGCCAGCAGCTCCTGGACAGGGGGCACAGATACGCAGTATTTT
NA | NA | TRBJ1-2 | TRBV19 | CASSTSRDRFFGGYTF | TGTGCCAGTAGTACATCCCGGGACCGGTTTTTTGGCGGCTACACCTTC
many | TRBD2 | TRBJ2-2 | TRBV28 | CASNIAGNTGELFF | TGTGCCAGCAATATAGCGGGAAACACCGGGGAGCTGTTTTTT
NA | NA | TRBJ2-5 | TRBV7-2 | CASSLVETQYF | TGTGCCAGCAGCTTAGTCGAGACCCAGTACTTC
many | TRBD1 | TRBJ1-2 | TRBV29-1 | CSVGQGITYGYTF | TGCAGCGTTGGACAGGGTATTACCTATGGCTACACCTTC
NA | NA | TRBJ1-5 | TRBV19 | CASSSAAGTIQPQHF | TGTGCCAGTAGCTCGGCGGCGGGGACCATTCAGCCCCAGCATTTT
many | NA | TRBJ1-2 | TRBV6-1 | CASSDLGQSYGYTF | TGTGCCAGCAGTGATCTAGGACAGAGCTATGGCTACACCTTC
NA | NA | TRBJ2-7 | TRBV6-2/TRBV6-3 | CASTPTGRGFEQYF | TGTGCCAGCACTCCGACAGGGAGGGGTTTCGAGCAGTACTTC
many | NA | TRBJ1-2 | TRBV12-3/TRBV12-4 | CASSFGSEDYGYTF | TGTGCCAGCAGTTTTGGTTCAGAAGACTATGGCTACACCTTC
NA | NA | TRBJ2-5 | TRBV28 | CASSTGVETQYF | TGTGCCAGCAGTACGGGGGTGGAGACCCAGTACTTC
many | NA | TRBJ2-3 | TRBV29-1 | CSVLGQYSTDTQYF | TGCAGCGTTCTTGGACAGTATAGCACAGATACGCAGTATTTT
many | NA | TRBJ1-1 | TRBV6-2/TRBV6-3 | CASSYEGKTEAFF | TGTGCCAGCAGTTACGAGGGGAAAACTGAAGCTTTCTTT
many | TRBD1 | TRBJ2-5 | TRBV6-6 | CASSYSQGTVRETQYF | TGTGCCAGCAGTTACTCCCAAGGGACAGTCAGAGAGACCCAGTACTTC
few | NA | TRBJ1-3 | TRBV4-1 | CASSQEAAPGNTIYF | TGCGCCAGCAGCCAAGAAGCAGCACCTGGAAACACCATATATTTT
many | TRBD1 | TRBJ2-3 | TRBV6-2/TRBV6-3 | CASRPGQTTDTQYF | TGTGCCAGCAGGCCGGGACAGACCACAGATACGCAGTATTTT
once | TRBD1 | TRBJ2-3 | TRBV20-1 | CSARGQGVNTQYF | TGCAGTGCTAGGGGACAGGGCGTGAATACGCAGTATTTT
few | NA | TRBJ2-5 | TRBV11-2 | CASSFGWSGDLVETQYF | TGTGCCAGCAGCTTTGGGTGGTCGGGAGATTTGGTAGAGACCCAGTACTTC
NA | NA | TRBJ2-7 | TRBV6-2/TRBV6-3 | CASGTGRDYEQYF | TGTGCCTCTGGGACGGGGCGGGACTACGAGCAGTACTTC
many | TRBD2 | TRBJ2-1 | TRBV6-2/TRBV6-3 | CASSYWAPGTRNNEQFF | TGTGCCAGCAGTTACTGGGCCCCCGGGACTAGAAACAATGAGCAGTTCTTC
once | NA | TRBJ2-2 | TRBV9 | CASSVGGMGGELFF | TGTGCCAGCAGCGTAGGAGGAATGGGCGGGGAGCTGTTTTTT
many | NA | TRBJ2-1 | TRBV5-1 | CASSLPGLRYNEQFF | TGCGCCAGCAGTCTTCCGGGACTCCGCTACAATGAGCAGTTCTTC
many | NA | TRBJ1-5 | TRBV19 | CASSRQGPQHF | TGTGCCAGTAGTAGGCAGGGGCCCCAGCATTTT
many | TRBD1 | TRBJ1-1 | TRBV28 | CASALTGGRAEAFF | TGTGCCAGCGCTTTGACAGGGGGCCGGGCTGAAGCTTTCTTT
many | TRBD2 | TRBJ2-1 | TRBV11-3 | CASSYKIGTSGRNNEQFF | TGTGCCAGCAGTTACAAAATAGGGACTAGCGGGAGAAACAATGAGCAGTTCTTC
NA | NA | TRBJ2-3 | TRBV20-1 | CSAPTGNTQYF | TGCAGTGCCCCGACCGGTAATACGCAGTATTTT
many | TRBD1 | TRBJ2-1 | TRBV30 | CAWAQGANEQFF | TGTGCCTGGGCACAGGGGGCGAATGAGCAGTTCTTC
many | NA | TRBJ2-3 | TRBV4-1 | CASSQAGREADTQYF | TGCGCCAGCAGCCAAGCGGGGCGGGAAGCAGATACGCAGTATTTT
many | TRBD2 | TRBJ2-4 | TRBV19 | CASSVLAGGVNIQYF | TGTGCCAGTAGTGTACTAGCGGGAGGGGTAAACATTCAGTACTTC
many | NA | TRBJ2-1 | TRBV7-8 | CAVLVWPSYNEQFF | TGTGCAGTTTTGGTATGGCCGTCCTACAATGAGCAGTTCTTC
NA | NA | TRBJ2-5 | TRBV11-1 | CASSLAEAGMETQYF | TGTGCCAGCAGCTTAGCCGAGGCAGGGATGGAGACCCAGTACTTC
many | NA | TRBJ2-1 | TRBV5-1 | CASSLVIGGHGEQFF | TGCGCCAGCAGCTTGGTAATAGGGGGACATGGTGAGCAGTTCTTC
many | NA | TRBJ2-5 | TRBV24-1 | CATSDSGGGRETQYF | TGTGCCACCAGTGATTCCGGCGGGGGCAGGGAGACCCAGTACTTC
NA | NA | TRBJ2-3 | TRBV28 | CASKVGVFNSDTQYF | TGTGCCAGCAAGGTGGGCGTGTTCAATTCAGATACGCAGTATTTT
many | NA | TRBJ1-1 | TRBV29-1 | CSVQQVGTEAFF | TGCAGCGTTCAACAGGTGGGCACTGAAGCTTTCTTT
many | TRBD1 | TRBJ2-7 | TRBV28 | CASSPLTGGYGYEQYF | TGTGCCAGCAGCCCCCTGACAGGGGGTTATGGTTACGAGCAGTACTTC
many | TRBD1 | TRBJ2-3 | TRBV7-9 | CASSQDRATDTQYF | TGTGCCAGCAGCCAGGACAGGGCCACAGATACGCAGTATTTT
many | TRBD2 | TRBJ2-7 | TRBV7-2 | CASSYPTSGSTYEQYF | TGTGCCAGCAGCTACCCGACTAGCGGGAGTACATACGAGCAGTACTTC
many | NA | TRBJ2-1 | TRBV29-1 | CSVEGHWNNEQFF | TGCAGCGTTGAAGGGCATTGGAACAATGAGCAGTTCTTC
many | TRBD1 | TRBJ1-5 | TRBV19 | CASSLTDRGLGQPQHF | TGTGCCAGTAGTTTAACGGACAGGGGGCTTGGGCAGCCCCAGCATTTT
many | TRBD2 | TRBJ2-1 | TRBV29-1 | CSVEASGRTNEQFF | TGCAGCGTTGAGGCTAGCGGGAGGACTAATGAGCAGTTCTTC
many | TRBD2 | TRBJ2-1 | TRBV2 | CASIVGRAYNEQFF | TGTGCCAGCATCGTCGGGAGGGCCTACAATGAGCAGTTCTTC
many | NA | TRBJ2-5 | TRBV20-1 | CSARDRPQETQYF | TGCAGTGCTAGAGACAGGCCACAAGAGACCCAGTACTTC
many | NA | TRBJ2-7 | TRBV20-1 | CSARDPKSSYEQYF | TGCAGTGCCCGGGACCCAAAAAGCTCCTACGAGCAGTACTTC
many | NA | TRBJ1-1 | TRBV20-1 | CSARDLRSSYSNTEAFF | TGCAGTGCTAGAGATCTTAGATCCTCTTACTCGAACACTGAAGCTTTCTTT
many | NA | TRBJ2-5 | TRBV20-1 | CSARSLPPFLTQYF | TGCAGTGCTAGATCTCTTCCCCCTTTTTTGACCCAGTACTTC
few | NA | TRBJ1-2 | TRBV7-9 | CASSLDSYGYTF | TGTGCCAGCAGCTTAGACAGCTATGGCTACACCTTC
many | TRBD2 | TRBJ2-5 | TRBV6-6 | CATTSGTLVGGQETQYF | TGTGCCACCACATCCGGCACCCTTGTGGGAGGGCAAGAGACCCAGTACTTC
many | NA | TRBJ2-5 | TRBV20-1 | CSARGVTGPQETQYF | TGCAGTGCTAGAGGAGTCACGGGACCTCAAGAGACCCAGTACTTC
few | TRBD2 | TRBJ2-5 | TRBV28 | CASSGVGWGGPEETQYF | TGTGCCAGCAGTGGGGTGGGGTGGGGAGGGCCGGAGGAGACCCAGTACTTC
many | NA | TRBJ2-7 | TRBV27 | CASSPRTSSYEQYF | TGTGCCAGCAGCCCCCGGACGTCCTCCTACGAGCAGTACTTC
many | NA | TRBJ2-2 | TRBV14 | CASRTTLNTGELSF | TGTGCCAGCAGAACGACGCTTAACACCGGGGAGCTGTCTTTT